Sequencing of this T cell receptor beta chain was carried out in a study of shared clonotypes between healthy human individuals. Turning to the study itself: Plates per donor: three CD4 naive, three CD4 memory, two CD8 naive, one CD8 memory. Findings of the study overall: For naive CD4 cells, around 5% of clonotypes were shared across a few donors.

A note on this clone: Its antigen is not identified.

As defined, naive CD8 cells were CD45RO-negative and positively selected for CCR7, with terminally differentiated effector memory CD45RA+ cells excluded. Nashville, Tennessee was home to all donors, each a Caucasian adult. V dropped 2 bases and J dropped 9 bases, with 11 bases sitting between them. The CDR3 has 13 residues. CDR1 is SGHDN, CDR2 FVKESK, per germline. Researchers divided each subset's genomic DNA evenly across several immunoSEQ plates. The method was immunoSEQ multiplex PCR; TCRdb's version includes in-frame clones alone and lacks a portion of them. The sample carries a few hundred thousand clones, nearly 97% recorded once.

This clonotype originated in a woman in her thirties in good health. The chain recombines TRBV14 with TRBJ2-1; TRBD2 is a possible D gene (5 bases). Sequences were obtained from naive CD8+ T cells sorted from blood. The CDR3 nucleotides are TGTGCCAGCAGCCAATCCTTCGCGGGTGAGCAGTTCTTC. It codes for CASSQSFAGEQFF. Full variable domain (outside the CDR3, taken from reference TRBV14 and TRBJ2-1): EAGVTQFPSHSVIEKGQTVTLRCDPISGHDNLYWYRRVMGKEIKFLLHFVKESKQDESGMPNNRFLAERTGGTYSTLKVQPAELEDSGVYFCASSQSFAGEQFFGPGTRLTVL.